This T cell receptor beta chain comes out of a study of T cell responses to AZD1222 COVID-19 vaccine. Study as a whole: Recipients boosted at about 4 weeks or about 12 weeks are pooled. Study-wide results and caveats: Sampling captured repertoires only after the peak T cell response. Most donors were white British and more were female, and clonal diversity was possibly underestimated.

Here immunoSEQ multiplex PCR was the method, and the copy in TCRdb shows in-frame clones only, minus some. The table includes fewer than 120,000 clones, 65% to 85% detected once. This CDR3 region has 17 residues. Trimming took off 1 base at V and 2 bases at J, with 14 bases between the two ends. The V gene's germline CDR1 is SGHTA and CDR2 FQGNSA. About this clone: Its antigen is unknown.

This sequence was found in an adult in good health. The sample consisted of peripheral blood, taken on day 0 of AZD1222 vaccination. The rearrangement joins TRBV7-2 to TRBJ2-2, with D perhaps TRBD2 (6 bases). DNA of the CDR3: TGTGCCAGCAGCTTAGTGATCGGCGGGGCCAACACCGGGGAGCTGTTTTTT. Protein: CASSLVIGGANTGELFF. The whole variable domain, filled in from reference TRBV7-2 and TRBJ2-2, reads GAGVSQSPSNKVTEKGKDVELRCDPISGHTALYWYRQSLGQGLEFLIYFQGNSAPDKSGLPSDRFSAERTGGSVSTLTIQRTQQEDSAVYLCASSLVIGGANTGELFFGEGSRLTVL.